Shown below are 24 T cell receptor beta chains from a single sample sequenced in a study of blood T cells in healthy people across ages. A second PCR of roughly 7 to 11 cycles used a sample-barcoded 5' primer and a J-beta primer mix. TCRdb recomputed calls from the 5' RACE reads with MiXCR, one row per CDR3 protein. Of 1.6 million or so distinct CDR3 sequences in the sample, roughly 30% are singletons; the top ten hold 11%. Sequencing was performed on blood. These TCRs come from a woman aged 25-40 years in good health.

Of note for this clonotype: A single base separates this from a much larger clone, so it may be a read error. The chain employs TRBV4-1 and TRBJ2-7; 7 positions match TRBD1. Trimming cost V 3 bases and J 8 bases; bases outside gene matches: 10. CDR3 length: 14 residues. Germline assignment: CDR1 MGHRA and CDR2 YSYEKL. The CDR3 bases are TGCGCCAGCAGCCACCCTCAGGGGGTTTACAAGCAGTACTTC. This gives the protein CASSHPQGVYKQYF.

This chain connects TRBV3-1 to TRBJ2-1, with D unclear. This CDR3 has 17 residues. The V and J ends lost 0 bases and 4 bases respectively, with 16 bases between them. Looked up from germline, CDR1 is LGHDT and CDR2 is YNNKEL (reference sequence). The CDR3 here is CASSQDLGMISYNEQFF. CDR3 bases: TGTGCCAGCAGCCAAGATCTGGGGATGATTTCATACAATGAGCAGTTCTTC.

Of note for this clonotype: The junction does not match germline at one end; this may be a read error. The chain has TRBV20-1 and TRBJ2-4; D not certain. With the DNA end fitting TRBJ2-7 better, the J assignment may be wrong. The CDR3 contains 17 residues. The V gene's germline CDR1 is DFQATT and CDR2 SNEGSKA (reference sequence). In nucleotides, the CDR3 is TGCAATGCTAGAGATAGTAGAGCACTCCCGTTCTCCCACGAGCAGTACTTC. This translates into CNARDSRALPFSHEQYF.

This clonotype was counted at least ten times. The CDR3 loop reads CASKDRGGLGDTEAFF. CDR3 DNA: TGCGCCAGCAAAGACAGGGGCGGACTAGGGGACACTGAAGCTTTCTTT. The J gene is TRBJ1-1, the V gene TRBV5-1, with TRBD1 matching over 8 bases. The ends lost 6 bases at V and 3 bases at J; junction bases unmatched: 13. The CDR3 spans 16 residues. From germline, CDR1 is SGHRS and CDR2 YFSETQ.

This clonotype was picked up a small number of times. The rearrangement joins TRBV5-1 to TRBJ2-3; TRBD1 matches 9 bases. There are 16 residues in the CDR3. CDR1 is SGHRS, CDR2 YFSETQ, per germline. With 2 bases clipped from V and 4 bases from J, the junction kept 8 bases outside the gene matches. This CDR3 reads CASSFGTGLSPDTQYF. The CDR3 DNA is TGCGCCAGCAGCTTTGGGACAGGGTTGAGCCCAGATACGCAGTATTTT.

This clonotype occurred once. This sequence joins TRBV7-3 and TRBJ2-7; 7 positions agree with TRBD2. CDR1 SGHTA and CDR2 FQGTGA come from the germline V gene. The J segment lost 7 bases and the V segment lost 1 base, leaving 13 bases of the junction unmatched. This CDR3 is built from 16 residues. In DNA form, the CDR3 reads TGTGCCAGCAGCTTAAGGTCCCTCGGGGGGTACAATGAGCAGTACTTC. Amino acid sequence: CASSLRSLGGYNEQYF.

Regarding this clonotype: This could be a read error, since a much larger clone is one nucleotide away. The chain uses TRBV12-3 or TRBV12-4 and TRBJ2-3, with TRBD1 identical over 7 bases. The CDR3 is made up of 16 amino acids. DNA for the CDR3: TGTGCCGGCAGTAATAAACCGGGACAGAGCGAAGATACGCAGTATTTT. This encodes CAGSNKPGQSEDTQYF.

The genes are TRBV5-1 and TRBJ2-4; perhaps D is TRBD1 or TRBD2 (7 bases each). Trimming shortened V by 1 base and J by 13 bases, and 12 bases separated the two germline ends. Germline V gene data show CDR1 as SGHRS and CDR2 as YFSETQ. This CDR3 comprises 12 residues. The DNA for the CDR3 is TGCGCCAGCAGCTTGAACCAGGGGGGGCAGTACTTC. It encodes CASSLNQGGQYF.

This clonotype has a single count. The chain is built from TRBV7-8 and TRBJ2-1; TRBD2 aligns across 9 bases. This CDR3 comprises 19 residues. Per the germline V gene, CDR1 is SGHVS and CDR2 is FQNEAQ. Losses at the gene ends were 4 bases for V and 6 bases for J; bases not matched to a gene: 19. The CDR3 DNA reads TGTGCCAGCAGCTGGCTGGTAATGGGTCAGCGGGGGGACCCCAATGAGCAGTTCTTC. This gives the protein CASSWLVMGQRGDPNEQFF. Full variable domain (rest looked up from reference TRBV7-8 and TRBJ2-1): GAGVSQSPRYKVAKRGQDVALRCDPISGHVSLFWYQQALGQGPEFLTYFQNEAQLDKSGLPSDRFFAERPEGSVSTLKIQRTQQEDSAVYLCASSWLVMGQRGDPNEQFFGPGTRLTVL.

Regarding this clonotype: Given a much more abundant clone one base away, this may be a read error. J is TRBJ1-5 and V is TRBV10-3, with 10 bases matching TRBD1. CDR1 is ENHRY, CDR2 SYGVKD, per germline. The CDR3 is 14 residues long. The CDR3 loop reads CAIGTGDSNQPRHF. Written as DNA, the CDR3 is TGTGCCATCGGGACAGGGGATAGCAATCAGCCCCGGCATTTT.

The rearrangement joins TRBV6-6 to TRBJ2-3, with no clear D. Germline CDR1 reads MNHNY; CDR2 reads SVGAGI (reference sequence). The CDR3 has 14 residues. The V and J ends lost 7 bases and 2 bases respectively, with 13 bases between them. CDR3 protein: CASTPLTITDTQYF. In DNA, the CDR3 is TGTGCCAGCACCCCCTTAACGATCACAGATACGCAGTATTTT.

The chain carries TRBV30 and TRBJ2-3; D is possibly TRBD2 (5 bases). Trimming shortened V by 4 bases and J by 1 base, and 9 bases separated the two germline ends. The CDR3 spans 13 residues. CDR1 and CDR2 from the germline V gene are GTSNPN and SVGIG (reference sequence). The CDR3 DNA reads TGTGCCTGGAATGGGCGGGGCACAGATACGCAGTATTTT. The encoded protein is CAWNGRGTDTQYF. Together with reference TRBV30 and TRBJ2-3, the CDR3 gives the full variable domain: SQTIHQWPATLVQPVGSPLSLECTVEGTSNPNLYWYRQAAGRGLQLLFYSVGIGQISSEVPQNLSASRPQDRQFILSSKKLLLSDSGFYLCAWNGRGTDTQYFGPGTRLTVL.

The CDR3 sequence is CASSPKDSGDTQYF. CDR3 in DNA: TGTGCCAGCAGCCCCAAGGACAGTGGAGATACGCAGTATTTT. The genes are TRBV5-6 and TRBJ2-3, with D possibly TRBD1 on 6 matching bases. The CDR3 covers 14 residues. Trimming shortened V by 4 bases and J by 5 bases, and 14 bases separated the two germline ends. CDR1 is SGHDT and CDR2 is YYEEEE in the germline V gene.

The V gene is TRBV12-3 or TRBV12-4, the J gene TRBJ2-3, with D tentatively TRBD2 (6 bases). Trimming shortened V by 3 bases and J by 3 bases, and 13 bases separated the two germline ends. This CDR3 spans 15 amino acids. CDR3 bases: TGTGCCAGCAGTTTTCGGAACGGGGGAACAGATACGCAGTATTTT. Protein: CASSFRNGGTDTQYF.

The gene calls are TRBV27 and TRBJ1-6, with D hard to call. Germline V lookup: CDR1 MNHEY, CDR2 SMNVEV (reference sequence). The V end lost 6 bases, the J end lost 7 bases, and 16 bases lay between the germline ends. This CDR3 has 15 residues. The CDR3 sequence is CASSSLAGRNSPLHF. The CDR3 DNA is TGTGCCAGCAGCTCCCTCGCCGGACGGAATTCACCCCTCCACTTT.

This clonotype turned up a few times. DNA for the CDR3: TGTGCCAACTGGGGGGCCCATAAGAGGGCTGAAGCTTTCTTT. It codes for CANWGAHKRAEAFF. The rearrangement joins TRBV9 to TRBJ1-1, with D possibly being TRBD1 (6 bases). This CDR3 region has 14 residues. Germline CDR1 SGDLS, CDR2 YYNGEE. V was cut by 9 bases and J by 6 bases, with 21 bases left in between. Using reference TRBV9 and TRBJ1-1 for the parts outside the CDR3, the full variable domain is DSGVTQTPKHLITATGQRVTLRCSPRSGDLSVYWYQQSLDQGLQFLIQYYNGEERAKGNILERFSAQQFPDLHSELNLSSLELGDSALYFCANWGAHKRAEAFFGQGTRLTVV.

This clonotype occurred a few times. The V and J genes are TRBV3-1 and TRBJ2-7; no definite D call. The CDR3 is made up of 13 amino acids. The germline V and J ends were trimmed by 4 bases and 2 bases, with 9 bases remaining between them. In germline, CDR1 is LGHDT, CDR2 YNNKEL (reference sequence). CDR3 nucleotides: TGTGCCAGCAGCCGATTTAGGCCCTACGAGCAGTACTTC. This codes for CASSRFRPYEQYF.

The chain has TRBV20-1 and TRBJ2-1, with TRBD2 matching 13 bases. The CDR3 consists of 15 residues. Trimming removed 1 base from V and 10 bases from J; junction bases left unmatched: 7. Germline CDR1 DFQATT, CDR2 SNEGSKA (reference sequence). The CDR3: CSARGPGLAGWEQFF. For the CDR3, the DNA is TGCAGTGCTAGAGGGCCGGGACTAGCGGGATGGGAGCAGTTCTTC.

The chain uses TRBV20-1 and TRBJ2-1; either TRBD1 or TRBD2 may supply D (5 bases each). Germline V gives CDR1 DFQATT, CDR2 SNEGSKA (reference sequence). The ends were cut back, 4 bases at V and 1 base at J, with 14 bases in the middle. The CDR3 length is 15 residues. CDR3 in amino acids: CSAKGSGGSYNEQFF. The CDR3 region has the DNA TGCAGTGCTAAGGGGAGCGGCGGGTCCTACAATGAGCAGTTCTTC.

The chain links TRBV3-1 to TRBJ2-1, with 10 bases that match TRBD2. This CDR3 has 15 amino acids. V dropped 3 bases and J dropped 7; count of bases not matched to a gene: 6. Germline V lookup: CDR1 LGHDT, CDR2 YNNKEL (reference sequence). DNA of the CDR3: TGTGCCAGCAGCCACTCTAGCGGGAGTCAGAATGAGCAGTTCTTC. Protein: CASSHSSGSQNEQFF.

About this clonotype itself: At one end, the junction sequence differs from germline, possibly due to a read error. The chain carries TRBV5-1 and TRBJ2-2; D is perhaps TRBD2 (5 bases). CDR3 size: 13 residues. Germline V gene data show CDR1 as SGHRS and CDR2 as YFSETQ. CDR3 protein: CASNYGETGERFF. The DNA for the CDR3 is TGCGCCAGCAATTATGGGGAAACCGGGGAGCGGTTTTTT.

The chain couples TRBV3-1 to TRBJ1-5; weak D call: TRBD1 (5 bases). The CDR3 totals 15 residues. Trimming shortened V by 1 base and J by 4 bases, and 11 bases separated the two germline ends. The germline V gene has CDR1 LGHDT and CDR2 YNNKEL (reference sequence). The CDR3 spells CASSQAGRVNQPQHF. As DNA, the CDR3 is TGTGCCAGCAGCCAAGCCGGCAGGGTAAATCAGCCCCAGCATTTT.

The J gene is TRBJ1-5, the V gene TRBV18; no definite D call. This CDR3 is 14 amino acids long. Trimming removed 2 bases at V and 5 bases at J, with 10 bases between. CDR1 is KGHSH, CDR2 LQKENI, per germline. CDR3 sequence (DNA): TGTGCCAGCTCACCATCGCCAGGCGATCAGCCCCAGCATTTT. It codes for CASSPSPGDQPQHF.

V and J are TRBV20-1 and TRBJ2-3; possible D gene TRBD2, 5 bases. Between the trimmed V and J ends, which lost 3 bases and 2 bases, there was a span of 9 bases. The germline CDR1 and CDR2 sequences are DFQATT and SNEGSKA (reference sequence). The CDR3 covers 13 residues. CDR3 bases: TGCAGTGCTAGCCACGGGATCACAGATACGCAGTATTTT. This codes for CSASHGITDTQYF.